This T cell receptor (beta chain) is drawn from a study of T-cell reconstitution after alpha-beta-depleted transplantation in children. Broader study findings: Counts and diversity of T cells one year after transplant came mostly from newly produced T cells. Reportedly, roughly two months post-transplant, alpha-beta T cells arose from several hundred expanded graft clones.

Unique molecular identifiers tagged the TCRbeta library. TCRdb re-analysed the PCR reads in MiXCR, keeping a single row per CDR3 protein. Among 250,000 to 350,000 distinct CDR3 sequences, approximately 23% were seen once, and the ten largest hold approximately 9.9%. Points on this clonotype: Its antigen is still unknown.

The CDR3 has 13 amino acids. Trimming shortened V by 5 bases and J by 0 bases, and 9 bases separated the two germline ends. Germline V gene sequence: CDR1 SGHRS, CDR2 YFSETQ. Material: PBMCs, mostly from graft donor cells, obtained 180 days after TCRalphabeta/CD19-depleted stem cell transplant. This sequence joins TRBV5-1 and TRBJ2-7, with D hard to call. This TCR derives from a male patient between 10 and 17 years old who had a stem cell transplant for acute lymphoblastic leukemia, so the T cells may come from the graft donor. The CDR3 loop is CASRGPSSYEQYF. As DNA, the CDR3 is TGCGCCAGCAGGGGCCCCAGCTCCTACGAGCAGTACTTC.